Below are 18 T cell receptor beta chains sequenced from a single sample in a study of STAT5B mutations in CD4+ large granular lymphocyte leukemia. Only in-frame clones appear in the TCRdb table, and some are missing; sequencing was by immunoSEQ multiplex PCR. The sample records approximately 20,000 clones, around 85% being singletons. Specimen: CD4+ T cells from blood buffy coats. The receptors come from a human donor in good health.

The rearrangement links TRBV7-8 to TRBJ2-1; 11 bases are a match to TRBD2. The germline CDR1 and CDR2 sequences are SGHVS and FQNEAQ. With V trimmed by 5 bases and J by 3 bases, 6 bases remained unmatched. The CDR3 runs to 16 residues. CDR3 loop: CASSLISGRGYNEQFF. The CDR3 region has the DNA TGTGCCAGCAGCCTAATTAGCGGGAGGGGCTACAATGAGCAGTTCTTC.

The V gene is TRBV27, the J gene TRBJ2-1; TRBD1 is a possible D gene (6 bases). CDR3 length equals 16 residues. Germline V gene lookup returns CDR1 MNHEY and CDR2 SMNVEV (reference sequence). The germline V and J ends were trimmed by 5 bases and 0 bases, with 14 bases remaining between them. CDR3 region: CASSPRTDRSYNEQFF. DNA of the CDR3: TGTGCCAGCAGTCCCCGGACAGACCGCTCCTACAATGAGCAGTTCTTC.

The chain has TRBV6-1 and TRBJ2-5; D might be TRBD2 (6 bases). Trimming left V 5 bases short and J 10 bases short, with 17 bases between. Looked up from germline, CDR1 is MNHNS and CDR2 is SASEGT. The CDR3 is made up of 13 amino acids. CDR3 nucleotide sequence: TGTGCCAGCAGTCCCCAATGGGGGGTCCTCCAGTACTTC. Translation: CASSPQWGVLQYF.

The chain has TRBV30 and TRBJ2-4; D is perhaps TRBD1 (5 bases). The CDR3 loop spans 12 amino acids. CDR1 is GTSNPN, CDR2 SVGIG, per germline (reference sequence). V gave up 3 bases and J gave up 6 bases, with 9 bases separating them. The CDR3 region has the DNA TGTGCCTGGAGGGCAGGGCGAAACATTCAGTACTTC. It codes for CAWRAGRNIQYF.

V gene TRBV4-1 combines with J gene TRBJ1-3; maybe TRBD1 (6 bases). CDR1 is MGHRA and CDR2 is YSYEKL in the germline V gene. The V end lost 5 bases, the J end lost 4 bases, and 21 bases lay between the germline ends. This CDR3 has 17 amino acids. The CDR3 DNA is TGCGCCAGCAGCAGGCAGGGGCTAGTCCTACGCGGAAACACCATATATTTT. This translates into CASSRQGLVLRGNTIYF.

Only one count was recorded for this clone. The V and J genes are TRBV7-9 and TRBJ2-7; D remains unclear. Trimming shortened V by 0 bases and J by 2 bases, and 11 bases separated the two germline ends. CDR3 length equals 15 residues. The V gene's germline CDR1 is SEHNR and CDR2 FQNEAQ (reference sequence). CDR3 amino acids: CASSLAGSAPYEQYF. Written as DNA, the CDR3 is TGTGCCAGCAGCTTAGCGGGATCAGCCCCCTACGAGCAGTACTTC.

This clone was observed once. The V call is TRBV6-1, the J call TRBJ2-7, with a weak D call TRBD2 (5 bases). The CDR3 length is 15 residues. The germline V and J ends were trimmed by 6 bases and 2 bases, with 17 bases remaining between them. Germline CDR1 reads MNHNS; CDR2 reads SASEGT. CDR3 sequence (DNA): TGTGCCAGCAGCGCGAGGGAGTCCCTCACCTACGAGCAGTACTTC. Protein sequence: CASSARESLTYEQYF.

V usage is TRBV30 and J usage is TRBJ2-7; D not resolved. V lost 3 bases and J lost 4, with 7 bases in between. Germline-derived CDR1 and CDR2 are GTSNPN and SVGIG (reference sequence). The CDR3 extends over 11 amino acids. The CDR3 reads CAWRKAYEQYF. The CDR3 bases are TGTGCCTGGAGAAAGGCTTACGAGCAGTACTTC.

Note on this clone: One junction end does not reproduce the germline sequence, and a read error may be involved. The rearrangement uses TRBV4-1 and TRBJ2-7; 13 bases map to TRBD2. CDR3 length: 15 amino acids. The germline CDR1 and CDR2 sequences are MGHRA and YSYEKL. The CDR3 region is CASSHHGLAGASLDF. The CDR3 bases are TGCGCCAGCAGCCACCATGGACTAGCGGGAGCCTCACTCGACTTC.

The chain carries TRBV5-5 and TRBJ1-3, with a weak D call TRBD1 (5 bases). V lost 2 bases, J lost 0 bases, and 9 bases lay in between. CDR3 size: 15 residues. The germline V gene encodes CDR1 SGHKS and CDR2 YYEKEE (reference sequence). The CDR3 DNA reads as TGTGCCAGCAGCTTAGGGGTAGTCTCTGGAAACACCATATATTTT. This encodes CASSLGVVSGNTIYF.

This clone was picked up a small number of times. The V call is TRBV6-4, the J call TRBJ2-1; 13 nucleotides line up with TRBD2. The germline gives CDR1 MRHNA, CDR2 SNTAGT. The CDR3 is 14 residues long. Unmatched junction bases numbered 0, after V lost 4 bases and J lost 6 bases. Written as DNA, the CDR3 is TGTGCCAGCAGTGGACTAGCGGGAGGCAATGAGCAGTTCTTC. It yields the protein CASSGLAGGNEQFF.

The chain recombines TRBV12-2 with TRBJ1-1. TRBV12-2 is a recognized pseudogene. The CDR3 is made up of 17 amino acids. CDR3 loop: CASRFAIGFSVNTEAFF. CDR3 nucleotides: TGTGCAAGTCGCTTCGCTATCGGGTTCTCGGTGAACACTGAAGCTTTCTTT.

The chain carries TRBV6-1 and TRBJ2-3; 9 positions agree with TRBD2. This CDR3 contains 14 residues. Germline V gene data show CDR1 as MNHNS and CDR2 as SASEGT. The J segment lost 3 bases and the V segment lost 8 bases, leaving 6 bases of the junction unmatched. The CDR3 DNA follows: TGTGCCAGCGGTGGCGGGAGGGGGACAGATACGCAGTATTTT. It yields the protein CASGGGRGTDTQYF.

The V gene is TRBV6-6, the J gene TRBJ2-7; D gene ambiguous. Looked up from germline, CDR1 is MNHNY and CDR2 is SVGAGI (reference sequence). Trimming cost V 2 bases and J 4 bases, with 18 bases left between them. The CDR3 covers 16 residues. CDR3 residues: CASSYKAAGSAYEQYF. As DNA, the CDR3 is TGTGCCAGCAGTTACAAAGCAGCCGGGTCTGCATACGAGCAGTACTTC.

This chain connects TRBV2 to TRBJ2-7; weak D call: TRBD1 (5 bases). Deletions cut 2 bases from V and 4 bases from J, with 12 bases between. In germline, CDR1 is SNHLY, CDR2 FYNNEI. This CDR3 contains 14 residues. The CDR3 spells CASSENQGMYEQYF. CDR3 nucleotide sequence: TGTGCCAGCAGTGAAAACCAGGGAATGTACGAGCAGTACTTC.

This clone was counted once. J is TRBJ2-1 and V is TRBV6-4, with 11 nucleotides matching TRBD2. Per the germline V gene, CDR1 is MRHNA and CDR2 is SNTAGT. CDR3 length: 16 residues. V was pared by 6 bases and J by 0 bases, with 4 bases of the junction left unmatched. The CDR3 sequence: CASRRTSGSSYNEQFF. As DNA, the CDR3 is TGTGCCAGCAGGAGGACTAGCGGGTCCTCCTACAATGAGCAGTTCTTC.

J is TRBJ1-1 and V is TRBV29-1; no definite D call. Germline CDR1 SQVTM, CDR2 ANQGSEA. V was pared by 4 bases and J by 2 bases, with 14 bases between. CDR3 length: 14 amino acids. The CDR3 DNA sequence: TGCAGCGTTGCGAGGGAAGATTCAAACACTGAAGCTTTCTTT. Translating gives CSVAREDSNTEAFF.

This rearrangement joins TRBV19 to TRBJ2-3; 14 bases match TRBD2. CDR3 length equals 16 residues. The germline gives CDR1 LNHDA, CDR2 SQIVND (reference sequence). Trimming removed 5 bases from V and 7 bases from J; junction bases left unmatched: 8. The CDR3 here is CASSVAGTSGSHTQYF. The CDR3 DNA follows: TGTGCCAGTAGTGTTGCCGGGACTAGCGGGAGTCATACGCAGTATTTT.